This T cell receptor (beta chain) was found in a study of blood T cell repertoires in COVID-19. TCRdb's copy holds only in-frame clones and misses some; the assay was immunoSEQ multiplex PCR. The sample carries around 230,000 clones, 65% to 90% recorded once. Germline CDR1 and CDR2: KGHDR and SFDVKD. This CDR3 is 14 amino acids long. Trimming took 9 bases from V and 0 from J, leaving 10 bases between them. Sequenced input: peripheral blood. The clonotype was recovered from a man over 45 with COVID-19, enrolled during active disease. The chain is built from TRBV24-1 and TRBJ1-4; tentative D call: TRBD1 (5 bases). Here the CDR3 reads CATGQTATNEKLFF. CDR3 in DNA: TGTGCCACCGGGCAGACAGCAACTAATGAAAAACTGTTTTTT.